Each of the 4 T cell receptor beta chains below was sequenced from the same sample in a study of blood T cell repertoires in COVID-19. Assay: immunoSEQ multiplex PCR; the TCRdb copy retains only in-frame clones and omits some. The repertoire includes 200,000 to 300,000 clones, around 90% of them detected once, and roughly 3.3% sits in the top ten. The sequenced sample was peripheral blood. Receptors originate from a woman in her thirties or forties with acute or convalescent COVID-19.

Only one count was recorded for this clone. This sequence joins TRBV30 and TRBJ1-2; 9 bases map to TRBD1. The CDR3 has 14 amino acids. J lost 6 bases, V lost 0 bases, and 5 bases had no gene match. The germline CDR1 and CDR2 sequences are GTSNPN and SVGIG (reference sequence). CDR3 amino acids: CAWSVRWTGDGYTF. Here the CDR3 DNA reads TGTGCCTGGAGTGTACGATGGACAGGGGATGGCTACACCTTC.

The J gene is TRBJ2-5, the V gene TRBV27, with 8 positions matching TRBD2. CDR3 length: 13 residues. V dropped 8 bases and J dropped 3; count of bases not matched to a gene: 5. Germline CDR1 and CDR2: MNHEY and SMNVEV (reference sequence). CDR3 in DNA: TGTGCCAGCCGGCTAGCGGGTAAAGAGACCCAGTACTTC. It translates to CASRLAGKETQYF.

The chain uses TRBV19 and TRBJ2-5; 10 positions agree with TRBD1. The CDR3 sequence is 14 residues long. CDR1 is LNHDA, CDR2 SQIVND, per germline (reference sequence). Trimming took 3 bases from V and 4 from J; bases not matched to a gene: 2. DNA for the CDR3: TGTGCCAGTAGTATGAGGGACAGGGGAGAGACCCAGTACTTC. Residues: CASSMRDRGETQYF.

This sequence joins TRBV7-8 and TRBJ1-4; D call uncertain. The germline V gene encodes CDR1 SGHVS and CDR2 FQNEAQ. Trimming removed 1 base from V and 0 bases from J, with 9 bases in between. The CDR3 runs 16 residues. The CDR3 sequence: CASSLGTGSTNEKLFF. The CDR3 nucleotides read TGTGCCAGCAGCTTAGGCACGGGATCAACTAATGAAAAACTGTTTTTT.